The clone carrying this T cell receptor (beta chain) appeared once. Its antigen is not identified. This entry belongs to a study of cytomegalovirus exposure and HLA in healthy donors. General study results and limits: No immune exposure information besides CMV serostatus was available.

V lost 4 bases, J lost 6 bases, and 7 bases stayed unmatched. This CDR3 has 16 residues. CDR1 and CDR2 from the germline V gene are LNHNV and YYDKDF (reference sequence). The PCR made use of 60 Vbeta and 13 Jbeta primers. Measured with immunoSEQ multiplex PCR; TCRdb has only the in-frame clones, and not every one. Among tens of thousands of clones, just under 70% were seen once, and the ten largest hold around 15%. Sequenced input: PBMCs. The TCR sequence derives from a woman aged 45-59 years in good health and CMV-seropositive. V and J are TRBV15 and TRBJ2-3; 13 bases match TRBD2. The chain's CDR3 is CATSTRTSGSGDTQYF. CDR3 DNA: TGTGCCACCAGCACCAGGACTAGCGGGAGTGGCGATACGCAGTATTTT. Drawing the rest from reference TRBV15 and TRBJ2-3, the complete variable domain is DAMVIQNPRYQVTQFGKPVTLSCSQTLNHNVMYWYQQKSSQAPKLLFHYYDKDFNNEADTPDNFQSRRPNTSFCFLDIRSPGLGDTAMYLCATSTRTSGSGDTQYFGPGTRLTVL.